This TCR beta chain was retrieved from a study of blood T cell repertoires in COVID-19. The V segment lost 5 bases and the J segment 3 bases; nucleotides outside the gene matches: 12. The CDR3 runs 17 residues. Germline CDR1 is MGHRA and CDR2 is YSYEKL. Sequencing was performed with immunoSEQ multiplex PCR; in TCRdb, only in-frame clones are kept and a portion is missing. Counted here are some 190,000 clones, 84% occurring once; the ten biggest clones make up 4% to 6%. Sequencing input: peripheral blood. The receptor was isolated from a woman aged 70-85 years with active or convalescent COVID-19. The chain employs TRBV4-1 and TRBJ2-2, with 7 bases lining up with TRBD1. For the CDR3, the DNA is TGCGCCAGCAGCACTATGACAGGGCCCGGGTACACCGGGGAGCTGTTTTTT. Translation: CASSTMTGPGYTGELFF.